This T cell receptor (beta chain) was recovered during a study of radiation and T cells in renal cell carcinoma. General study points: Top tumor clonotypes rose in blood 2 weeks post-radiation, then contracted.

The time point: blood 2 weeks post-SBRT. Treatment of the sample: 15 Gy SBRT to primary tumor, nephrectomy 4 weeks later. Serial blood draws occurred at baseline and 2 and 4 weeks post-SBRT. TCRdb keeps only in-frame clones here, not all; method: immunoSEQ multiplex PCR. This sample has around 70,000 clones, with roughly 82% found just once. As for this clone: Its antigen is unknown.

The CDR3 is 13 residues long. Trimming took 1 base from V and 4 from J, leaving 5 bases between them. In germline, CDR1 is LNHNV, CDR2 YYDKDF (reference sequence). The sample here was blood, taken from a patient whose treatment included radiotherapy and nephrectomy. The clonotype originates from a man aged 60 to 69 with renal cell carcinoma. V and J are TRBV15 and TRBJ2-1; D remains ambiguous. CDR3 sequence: CATSRGQYNEQFF. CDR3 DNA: TGTGCCACCAGCAGAGGTCAATACAATGAGCAGTTCTTC.